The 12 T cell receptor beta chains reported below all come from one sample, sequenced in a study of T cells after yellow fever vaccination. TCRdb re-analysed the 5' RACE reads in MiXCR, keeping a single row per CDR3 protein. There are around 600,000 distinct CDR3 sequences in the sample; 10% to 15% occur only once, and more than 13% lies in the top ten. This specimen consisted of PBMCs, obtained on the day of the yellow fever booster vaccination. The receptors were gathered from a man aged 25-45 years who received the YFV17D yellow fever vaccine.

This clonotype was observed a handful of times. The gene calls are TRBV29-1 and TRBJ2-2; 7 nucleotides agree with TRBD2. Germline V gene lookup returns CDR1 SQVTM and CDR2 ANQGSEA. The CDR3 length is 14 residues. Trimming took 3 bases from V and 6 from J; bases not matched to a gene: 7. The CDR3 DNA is TGCAGCGTTGATACCGCGGGAGTCCCCGGGGAGCTGTTTTTT. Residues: CSVDTAGVPGELFF.

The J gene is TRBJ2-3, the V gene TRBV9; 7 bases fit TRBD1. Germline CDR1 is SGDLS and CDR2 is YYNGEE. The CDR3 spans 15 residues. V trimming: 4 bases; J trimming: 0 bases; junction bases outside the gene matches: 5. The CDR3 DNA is TGTGCCAGCAGCTCTCCAGGGGGTAGCACAGATACGCAGTATTTT. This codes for CASSSPGGSTDTQYF.

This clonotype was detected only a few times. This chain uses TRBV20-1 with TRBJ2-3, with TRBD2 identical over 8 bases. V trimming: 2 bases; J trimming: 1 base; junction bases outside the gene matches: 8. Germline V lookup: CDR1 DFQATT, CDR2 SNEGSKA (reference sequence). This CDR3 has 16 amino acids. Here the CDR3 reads CSARSVAGRGTDTQYF. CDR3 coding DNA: TGCAGTGCTAGATCGGTAGCGGGAAGGGGCACAGATACGCAGTATTTT.

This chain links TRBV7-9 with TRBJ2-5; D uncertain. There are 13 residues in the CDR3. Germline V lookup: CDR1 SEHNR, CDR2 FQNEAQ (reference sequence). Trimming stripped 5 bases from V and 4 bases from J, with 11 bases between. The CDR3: CASSGPGVETQYF. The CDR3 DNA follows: TGTGCCAGCAGCGGACCTGGGGTAGAGACCCAGTACTTC.

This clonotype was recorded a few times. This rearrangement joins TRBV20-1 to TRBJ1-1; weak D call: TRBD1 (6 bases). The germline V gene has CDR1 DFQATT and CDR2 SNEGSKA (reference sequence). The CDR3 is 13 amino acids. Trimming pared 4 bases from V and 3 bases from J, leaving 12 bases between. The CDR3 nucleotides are TGCAGTGCTAATTGGGGGCGCGACACTGAAGCTTTCTTT. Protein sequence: CSANWGRDTEAFF.

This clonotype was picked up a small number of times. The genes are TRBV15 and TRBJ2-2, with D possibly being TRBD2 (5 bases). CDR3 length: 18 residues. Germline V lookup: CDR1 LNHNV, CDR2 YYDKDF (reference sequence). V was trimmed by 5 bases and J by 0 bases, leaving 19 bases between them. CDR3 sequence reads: CATSSPQSRASNTGELFF. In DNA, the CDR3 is TGTGCCACCAGCTCCCCTCAATCGAGGGCCTCGAACACCGGGGAGCTGTTTTTT.

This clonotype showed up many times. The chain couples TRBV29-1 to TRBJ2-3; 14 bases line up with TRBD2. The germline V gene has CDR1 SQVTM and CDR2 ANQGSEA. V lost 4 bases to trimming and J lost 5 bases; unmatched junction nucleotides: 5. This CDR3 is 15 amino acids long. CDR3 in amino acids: CSVVGLAGDQDTQYF. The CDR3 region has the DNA TGCAGCGTTGTGGGACTAGCGGGAGATCAAGATACGCAGTATTTT.

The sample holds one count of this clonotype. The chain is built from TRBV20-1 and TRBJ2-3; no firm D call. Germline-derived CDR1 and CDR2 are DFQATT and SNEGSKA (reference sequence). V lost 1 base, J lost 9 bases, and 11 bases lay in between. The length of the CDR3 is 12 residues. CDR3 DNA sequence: TGCAGTGCTAGAGGCGGCCCAAGGACGCAGTATTTT. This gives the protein CSARGGPRTQYF.

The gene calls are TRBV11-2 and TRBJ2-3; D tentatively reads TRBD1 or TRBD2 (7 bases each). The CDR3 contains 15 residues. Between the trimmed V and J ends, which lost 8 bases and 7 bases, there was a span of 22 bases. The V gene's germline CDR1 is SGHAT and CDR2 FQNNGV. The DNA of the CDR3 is TGTGCCAGCCGCAGGGGGAGGGAGAAGGAGAATACGCAGTATTTT. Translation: CASRRGREKENTQYF.

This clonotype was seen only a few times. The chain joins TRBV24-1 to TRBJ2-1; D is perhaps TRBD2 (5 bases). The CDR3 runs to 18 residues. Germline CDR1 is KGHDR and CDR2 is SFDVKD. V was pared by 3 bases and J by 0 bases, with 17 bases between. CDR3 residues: CATSDRLFRGSSYNEQFF. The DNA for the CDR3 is TGTGCCACCAGTGATCGGCTTTTTAGAGGGAGCTCCTACAATGAGCAGTTCTTC.

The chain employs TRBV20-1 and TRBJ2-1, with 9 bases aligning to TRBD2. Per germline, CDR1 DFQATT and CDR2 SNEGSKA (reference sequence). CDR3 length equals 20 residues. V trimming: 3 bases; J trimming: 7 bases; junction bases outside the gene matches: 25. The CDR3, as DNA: TGCAGTGCTAGCCTCCTAGCGGGGAGAGGGGGCACACAAGGGCGGAATGAGCAGTTCTTC. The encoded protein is CSASLLAGRGGTQGRNEQFF.

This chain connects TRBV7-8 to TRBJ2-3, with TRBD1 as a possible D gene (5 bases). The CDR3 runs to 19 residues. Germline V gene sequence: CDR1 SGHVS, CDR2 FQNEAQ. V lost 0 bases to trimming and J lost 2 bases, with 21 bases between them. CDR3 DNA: TGTGCCAGCAGCTTAGCGCAAGGGGTGATTGACAGAACCACAGATACGCAGTATTTT. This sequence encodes CASSLAQGVIDRTTDTQYF.